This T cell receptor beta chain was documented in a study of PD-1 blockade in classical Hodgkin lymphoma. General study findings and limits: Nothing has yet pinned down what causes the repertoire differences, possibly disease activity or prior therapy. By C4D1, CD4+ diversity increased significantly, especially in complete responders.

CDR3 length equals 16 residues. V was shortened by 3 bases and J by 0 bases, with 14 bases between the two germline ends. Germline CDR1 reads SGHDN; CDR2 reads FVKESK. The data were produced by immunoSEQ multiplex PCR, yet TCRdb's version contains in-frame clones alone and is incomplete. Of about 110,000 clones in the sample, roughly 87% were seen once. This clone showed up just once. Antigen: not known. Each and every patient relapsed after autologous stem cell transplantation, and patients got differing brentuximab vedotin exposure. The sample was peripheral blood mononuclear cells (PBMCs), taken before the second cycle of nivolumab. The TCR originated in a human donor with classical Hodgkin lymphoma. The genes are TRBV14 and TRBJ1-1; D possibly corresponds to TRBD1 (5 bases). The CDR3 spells CASSHPLGRMNTEAFF. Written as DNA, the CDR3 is TGTGCCAGCAGCCACCCTCTGGGGCGAATGAACACTGAAGCTTTCTTT.